The sequence of this T cell receptor (beta chain) was determined in a study of follicular helper T cells after annual influenza vaccination. Study at large: Days 0, 7 and 28 post-vaccination were the blood draw times.

This clone was found once. The time point is: 2015-2016 season, pre-vaccination. Community-dwelling subjects without influenza vaccination in the prior 6 months were enrolled. CDR1 SGHRS and CDR2 YFSETQ come from the germline V gene. This CDR3 is 15 amino acids long. The J segment lost 12 bases and the V segment lost 0 bases, leaving 9 bases of the junction unmatched. Sequencing of TCRB used Survey level resolution. The data were produced by immunoSEQ multiplex PCR, yet TCRdb's version contains in-frame clones alone and is incomplete. The sample lists several thousand clones, roughly 80% occurring once.

This sample comprised CXCR5+ CD38- circulating T follicular helper cells from blood, obtained on the day of influenza vaccination. The subset was: circulating Tfh, non-naive CD4+CXCR5+PD-1+ (ICOS+CD38+ or ICOS-CD38-). The chain carries TRBV5-1 and TRBJ2-7, with 13 bases that match TRBD2. The sequence was collected from an adult who received the influenza vaccine. CDR3 DNA: TGCGCCAGCAGCTTGGGGAGGACTAGCGGGAGTATCTCGTACTTC. Amino acids: CASSLGRTSGSISYF.